The clone carrying this T cell receptor (beta chain) was seen at least ten times. Deletions cut 4 bases from V and 3 bases from J, with 16 bases between. CDR1 and CDR2 (germline): SGDLS, YYNGEE. The CDR3 has 15 residues. This sample was taken from a study of molecular identifiers for immune sequencing clone quantification. Previously described methods and listed TCR primers were employed for the bulk TCR libraries. A single record per CDR3 protein comes from TCRdb applying MiXCR to the PCR reads. Of more than 450,000 distinct CDR3 sequences in the sample, approximately 25% were seen once. The TCR was taken from a human donor in good health. Some libraries in this study had Jurkat cell RNA spiked in. The source material was naive CD8+ T cells from blood, with Jurkat cell RNA spiked in. Subset meaning: FACS-sorted CD8+CD4-CCR7+CD45RA+ naive T cells. V usage is TRBV9 and J usage is TRBJ1-1, with D maybe TRBD1 (5 bases). CDR3 residues: CASSPPRTGDTEAFF. DNA of the CDR3: TGTGCCAGCAGCCCACCCCGAACAGGAGACACTGAAGCTTTCTTT.